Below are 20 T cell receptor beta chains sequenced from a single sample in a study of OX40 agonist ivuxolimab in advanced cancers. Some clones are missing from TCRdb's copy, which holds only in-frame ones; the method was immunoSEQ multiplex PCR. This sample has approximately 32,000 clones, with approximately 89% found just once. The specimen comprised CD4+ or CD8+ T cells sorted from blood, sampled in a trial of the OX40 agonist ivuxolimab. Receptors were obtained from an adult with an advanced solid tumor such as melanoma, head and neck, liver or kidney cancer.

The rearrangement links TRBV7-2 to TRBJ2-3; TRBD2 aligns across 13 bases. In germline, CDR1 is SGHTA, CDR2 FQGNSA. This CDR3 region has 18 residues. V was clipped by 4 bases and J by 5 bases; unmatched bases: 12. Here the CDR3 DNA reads TGTGCCAGCAGCTCGGACCTTAGGACTAGCGGGAGAGGAGATACGCAGTATTTT. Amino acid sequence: CASSSDLRTSGRGDTQYF.

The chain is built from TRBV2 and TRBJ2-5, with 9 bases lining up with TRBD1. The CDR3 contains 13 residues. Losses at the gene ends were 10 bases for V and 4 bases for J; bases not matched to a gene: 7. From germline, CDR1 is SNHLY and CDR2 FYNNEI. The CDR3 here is CATVQGAGETQYF. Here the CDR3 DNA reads TGTGCCACAGTACAGGGGGCTGGAGAGACCCAGTACTTC.

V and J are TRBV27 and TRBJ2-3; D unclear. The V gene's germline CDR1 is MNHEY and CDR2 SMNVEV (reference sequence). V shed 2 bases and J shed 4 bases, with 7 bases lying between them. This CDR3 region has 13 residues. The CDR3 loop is CASSLVGSDTQYF. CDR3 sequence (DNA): TGTGCCAGCAGTTTAGTGGGGTCAGATACGCAGTATTTT.

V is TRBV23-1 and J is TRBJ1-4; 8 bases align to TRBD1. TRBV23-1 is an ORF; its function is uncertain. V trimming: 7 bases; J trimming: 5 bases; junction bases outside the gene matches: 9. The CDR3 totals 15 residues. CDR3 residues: CASINGDRPNEKLFF. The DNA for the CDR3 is TGCGCCAGCATAAACGGGGACAGGCCGAATGAAAAACTGTTTTTT.

This CDR3 is CAWSVRSGQLYGYTF. The DNA of the CDR3 is TGTGCCTGGAGTGTACGGTCTGGTCAGCTCTATGGCTACACCTTC. V gene TRBV30 combines with J gene TRBJ1-2; D remains ambiguous. V was cut by 0 bases and J by 4 bases, with 15 bases left in between. Per the germline V gene, CDR1 is GTSNPN and CDR2 is SVGIG (reference sequence). This CDR3 comprises 15 residues.

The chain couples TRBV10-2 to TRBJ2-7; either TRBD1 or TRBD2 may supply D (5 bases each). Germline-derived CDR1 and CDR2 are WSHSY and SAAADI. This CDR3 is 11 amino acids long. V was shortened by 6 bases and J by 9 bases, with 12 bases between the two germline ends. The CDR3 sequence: CASRKPGRQYF. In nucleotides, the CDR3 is TGCGCCAGCAGGAAACCGGGACGGCAGTACTTC.

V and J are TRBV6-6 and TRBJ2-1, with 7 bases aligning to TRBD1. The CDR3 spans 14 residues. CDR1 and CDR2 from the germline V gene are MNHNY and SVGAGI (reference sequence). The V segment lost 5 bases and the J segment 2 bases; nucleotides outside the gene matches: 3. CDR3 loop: CASSPGTAYNEQFF. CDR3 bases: TGTGCCAGCAGTCCCGGGACAGCCTACAATGAGCAGTTCTTC.

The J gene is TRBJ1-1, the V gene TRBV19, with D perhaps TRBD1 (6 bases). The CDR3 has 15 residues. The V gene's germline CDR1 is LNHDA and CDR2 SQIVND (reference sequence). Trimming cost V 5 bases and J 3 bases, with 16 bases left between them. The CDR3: CASSWGLRTDTEAFF. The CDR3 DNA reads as TGTGCCAGTAGTTGGGGGCTTCGGACAGACACTGAAGCTTTCTTT.

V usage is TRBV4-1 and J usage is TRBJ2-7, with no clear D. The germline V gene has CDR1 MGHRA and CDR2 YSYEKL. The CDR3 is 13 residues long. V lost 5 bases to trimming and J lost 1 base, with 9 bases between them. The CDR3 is CASSFVESYEQYF. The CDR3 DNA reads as TGCGCCAGCAGCTTCGTTGAGTCCTACGAGCAGTACTTC.

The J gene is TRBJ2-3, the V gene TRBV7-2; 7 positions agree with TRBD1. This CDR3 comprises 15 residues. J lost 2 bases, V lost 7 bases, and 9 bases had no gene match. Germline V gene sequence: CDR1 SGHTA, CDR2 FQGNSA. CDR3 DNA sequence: TGTGCCAGCAACCTGGGACAGACTAACACAGATACGCAGTATTTT. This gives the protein CASNLGQTNTDTQYF.

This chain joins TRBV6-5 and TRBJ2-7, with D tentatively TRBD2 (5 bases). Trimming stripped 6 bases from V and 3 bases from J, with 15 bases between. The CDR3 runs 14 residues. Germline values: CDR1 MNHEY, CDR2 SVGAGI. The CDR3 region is CASRWRAEVYEQYF. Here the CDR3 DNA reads TGTGCCAGCAGATGGCGAGCGGAGGTCTACGAGCAGTACTTC.

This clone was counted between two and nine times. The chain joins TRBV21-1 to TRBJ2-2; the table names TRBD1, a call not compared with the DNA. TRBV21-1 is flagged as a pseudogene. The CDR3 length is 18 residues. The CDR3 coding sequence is TGTGCCAGCAGCCGGCAGGGGATGGTGTGGGGATACACCGGGGAGCTGTTTTTT. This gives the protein CASSRQGMVWGYTGELFF.

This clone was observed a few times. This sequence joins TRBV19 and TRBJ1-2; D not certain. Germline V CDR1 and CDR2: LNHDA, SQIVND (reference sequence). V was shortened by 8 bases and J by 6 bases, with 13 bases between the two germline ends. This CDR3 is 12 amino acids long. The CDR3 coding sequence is TGTGCCAGTCAGACCGCTTGGCATGGCTACACCTTC. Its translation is CASQTAWHGYTF.

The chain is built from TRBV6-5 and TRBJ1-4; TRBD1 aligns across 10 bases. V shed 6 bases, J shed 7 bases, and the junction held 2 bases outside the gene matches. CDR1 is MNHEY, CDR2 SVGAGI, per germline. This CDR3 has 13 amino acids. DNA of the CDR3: TGTGCCAGCAGCGGACAGGGGGTTGAAAAACTGTTTTTT. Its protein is CASSGQGVEKLFF.

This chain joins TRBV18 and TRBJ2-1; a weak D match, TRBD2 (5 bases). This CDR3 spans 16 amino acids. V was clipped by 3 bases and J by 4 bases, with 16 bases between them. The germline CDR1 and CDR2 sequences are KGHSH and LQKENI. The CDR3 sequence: CASSPTTLDGYNEQFF. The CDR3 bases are TGTGCCAGCTCACCGACTACCCTCGACGGGTACAATGAGCAGTTCTTC.

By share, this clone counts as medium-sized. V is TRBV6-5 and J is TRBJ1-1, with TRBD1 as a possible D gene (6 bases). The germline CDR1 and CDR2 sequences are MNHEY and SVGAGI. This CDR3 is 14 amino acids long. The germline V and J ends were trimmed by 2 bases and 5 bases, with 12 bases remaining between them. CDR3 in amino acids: CASSYDLGGTEAFF. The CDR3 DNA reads TGTGCCAGCAGTTACGACCTAGGGGGAACTGAAGCTTTCTTT.

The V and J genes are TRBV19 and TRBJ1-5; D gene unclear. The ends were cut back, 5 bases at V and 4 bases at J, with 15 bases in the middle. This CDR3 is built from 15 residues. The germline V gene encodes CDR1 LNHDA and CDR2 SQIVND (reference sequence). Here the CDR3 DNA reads TGTGCCAGTAGTCCTGGCTGGGCGGGAAATCAGCCCCAGCATTTT. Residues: CASSPGWAGNQPQHF.

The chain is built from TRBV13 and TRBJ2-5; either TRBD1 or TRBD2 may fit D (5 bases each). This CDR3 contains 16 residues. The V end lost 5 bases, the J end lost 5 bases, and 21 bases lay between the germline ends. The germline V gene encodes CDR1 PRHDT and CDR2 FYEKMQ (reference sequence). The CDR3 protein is CASSRGAMELRETQYF. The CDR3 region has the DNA TGTGCCAGCAGCAGAGGGGCAATGGAATTGAGGGAGACCCAGTACTTC.

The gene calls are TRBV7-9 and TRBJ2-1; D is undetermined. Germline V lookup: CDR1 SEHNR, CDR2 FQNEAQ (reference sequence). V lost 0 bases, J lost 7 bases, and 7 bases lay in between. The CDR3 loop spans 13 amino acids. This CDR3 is CASSLAISNEQFF. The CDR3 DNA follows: TGTGCCAGCAGCTTAGCGATTAGTAATGAGCAGTTCTTC.

The CDR3 is CASSPIPGGYTF. The CDR3 DNA follows: TGTGCCAGCAGTCCGATTCCGGGTGGCTACACCTTC. The chain recombines TRBV28 with TRBJ1-2, with D unresolved. V was shortened by 5 bases and J by 7 bases, with 11 bases between the two germline ends. The CDR3 spans 12 residues. Germline V gene data show CDR1 as MDHEN and CDR2 as SYDVKM.